The clone carrying this T cell receptor (beta chain) has a handful of counts. This CDR3 contains 16 residues. J lost 4 bases, V lost 0 bases, and 2 bases had no gene match. Germline V lookup: CDR1 KGHSH, CDR2 LQKENI. This sample was taken from a study of blood T cell repertoires in COVID-19. TCRdb's copy holds only in-frame clones and misses some; the assay was immunoSEQ multiplex PCR. Among about 150,000 clones listed, roughly 76% were seen once. Sequenced sample: peripheral blood. The V call is TRBV18, the J call TRBJ2-1; 11 bases are a match to TRBD1. This clonotype was sampled from a human donor with acute or convalescent COVID-19. The donor label of this sample is uncertain. This CDR3 is CASSPPGTGGYNEQFF. CDR3 sequence (DNA): TGTGCCAGCTCACCACCCGGGACAGGGGGGTACAATGAGCAGTTCTTC.